The rows below give T cell receptor beta chains drawn from one sample of a study of OX40 agonist ivuxolimab in advanced cancers. Sequencing was performed with immunoSEQ multiplex PCR; in TCRdb, only in-frame clones are kept and a portion is missing. The sample lists approximately 22,000 clones, approximately 86% occurring once. The specimen comprised CD4+ or CD8+ T cells sorted from blood, sampled in a trial of the OX40 agonist ivuxolimab. Receptors originate from an adult with an advanced solid tumor such as melanoma, head and neck, liver or kidney cancer. The CDR3 runs from the conserved cysteine through the conserved F or W. D genes are given only for firm matches. Not all rows give a size; the values are once, few, many and, for expanded clones, a class.

j_gene | v_gene | abundance | d_gene | CDR3aa | CDR3nt
TRBJ1-2 | TRBV18 | . | TRBD1 | CASSPGDRWTGRYGYGYTF | TGTGCCAGCTCACCCGGCGATCGGTGGACAGGGAGGTATGGCTATGGCTACACCTTC
TRBJ2-3 | TRBV19 | . | . | CASSILWSGTDTQYF | TGTGCCAGTAGTATCCTTTGGAGTGGCACAGATACGCAGTATTTT
TRBJ2-2 | TRBV28 | once | . | CASSSPQGPGELFF | TGTGCCAGCAGCTCTCCCCAGGGTCCCGGGGAGCTGTTTTTT
TRBJ1-4 | TRBV19 | . | . | CASSISGYGEKLFF | TGTGCCAGTAGTATATCGGGGTATGGCGAAAAACTGTTTTTT
TRBJ1-2 | TRBV6-6 | . | . | CASSYGRAGGYTF | TGTGCCAGCAGTTACGGGAGGGCGGGTGGCTACACCTTC
TRBJ2-7 | TRBV2 | . | . | CASIPGMGPYEQYF | TGTGCCAGCATTCCAGGGATGGGGCCCTACGAGCAGTACTTC
TRBJ2-1 | TRBV9 | . | TRBD2 | CASSVVSGGLNEQFF | TGTGCCAGCAGCGTAGTTAGCGGGGGGCTCAATGAGCAGTTCTTC
TRBJ2-3 | TRBV5-4 | . | . | CASSFTAGSADTQYF | TGTGCCAGCAGCTTCACGGCAGGGAGTGCAGATACGCAGTATTTT
TRBJ2-7 | TRBV6-5 | . | . | CASKSSYEQYF | TGTGCCAGTAAAAGCTCCTACGAGCAGTACTTC
TRBJ1-1 | TRBV7-3 | . | TRBD1 | CASSRTGAEAFF | TGTGCCAGCAGCCGTACAGGGGCTGAAGCTTTCTTT
TRBJ2-3 | TRBV7-3 | . | . | CASRQGSTQYF | TGTGCCAGCAGACAGGGTAGTACGCAGTATTTT
TRBJ2-3 | TRBV19 | . | . | CATRREVGSDTQYF | TGTGCCACCAGGAGGGAGGTCGGCTCAGATACGCAGTATTTT
TRBJ2-3 | TRBV28 | . | . | CASSASPGALDTQYF | TGTGCCAGCAGTGCCAGCCCCGGGGCCCTGGATACGCAGTATTTT
TRBJ2-1 | TRBV7-9 | . | . | CASRTQGPYNEQFF | TGTGCCAGCAGGACACAGGGCCCATACAATGAGCAGTTCTTC
TRBJ2-1 | TRBV18 | . | . | CASSRNRELDEQFF | TGTGCCAGCTCACGGAACAGGGAATTGGATGAGCAGTTCTTC
TRBJ1-2 | TRBV19 | . | TRBD1 | CASTPDRGYGYTF | TGTGCCAGTACCCCGGACAGGGGCTATGGCTACACCTTC
TRBJ1-6 | TRBV7-9 | . | . | CASSLGNSPLHF | TGTGCCAGCAGCTTAGGCAACTCACCCCTCCACTTT
TRBJ2-1 | TRBV11-2 | . | . | CASSPLNGSSYNEQFF | TGTGCCAGCAGCCCTTTGAACGGGAGCTCCTACAATGAGCAGTTCTTC
TRBJ2-1 | TRBV27 | . | TRBD1 | CASSLRQGSYNEQFF | TGTGCCAGCAGTCTGCGACAGGGCTCCTACAATGAGCAGTTCTTC
TRBJ2-2 | TRBV7-3 | once | . | CASSSPRGGTNTGELFF | TGTGCCAGCAGCTCACCGCGTGGGGGTACGAACACCGGGGAGCTGTTTTTT
TRBJ1-1 | TRBV11-2 | . | TRBD1 | CASSLWIRQGRTEAFF | TGTGCCAGCAGCTTATGGATCCGACAGGGAAGGACTGAAGCTTTCTTT
TRBJ2-7 | TRBV7-9 | . | TRBD2 | CASSLNGRRREQYF | TGTGCCAGCAGCTTAAACGGGAGGCGGAGGGAGCAGTACTTC